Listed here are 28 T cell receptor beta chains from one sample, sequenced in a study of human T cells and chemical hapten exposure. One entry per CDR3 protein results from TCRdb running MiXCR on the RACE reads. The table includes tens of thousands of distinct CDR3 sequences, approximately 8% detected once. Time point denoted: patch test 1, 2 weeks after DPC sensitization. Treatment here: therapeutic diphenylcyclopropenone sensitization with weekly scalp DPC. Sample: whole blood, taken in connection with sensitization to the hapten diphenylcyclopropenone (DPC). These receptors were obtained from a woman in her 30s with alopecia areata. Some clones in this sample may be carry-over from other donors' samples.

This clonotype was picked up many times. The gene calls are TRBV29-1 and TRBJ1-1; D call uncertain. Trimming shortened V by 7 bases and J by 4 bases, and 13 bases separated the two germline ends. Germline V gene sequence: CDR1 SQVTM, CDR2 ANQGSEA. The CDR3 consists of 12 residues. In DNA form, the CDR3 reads TGCAGCGCCATATCGAGAATCACTGAAGCTTTCTTT. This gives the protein CSAISRITEAFF.

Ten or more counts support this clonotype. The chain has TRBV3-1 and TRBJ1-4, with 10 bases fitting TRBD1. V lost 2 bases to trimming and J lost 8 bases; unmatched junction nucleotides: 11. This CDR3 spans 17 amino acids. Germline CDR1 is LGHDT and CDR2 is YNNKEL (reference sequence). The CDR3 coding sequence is TGTGCCAGCAGCCAAAGGACTACCGGGACAGGGGACGAAAAACTGTTTTTT. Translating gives CASSQRTTGTGDEKLFF. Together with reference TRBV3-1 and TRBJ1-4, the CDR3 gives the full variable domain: DTAVSQTPKYLVTQMGNDKSIKCEQNLGHDTMYWYKQDSKKFLKIMFSYNNKELIINETVPNRFSPKSPDKAHLNLHINSLELGDSAVYFCASSQRTTGTGDEKLFFGSGTQLSVL.

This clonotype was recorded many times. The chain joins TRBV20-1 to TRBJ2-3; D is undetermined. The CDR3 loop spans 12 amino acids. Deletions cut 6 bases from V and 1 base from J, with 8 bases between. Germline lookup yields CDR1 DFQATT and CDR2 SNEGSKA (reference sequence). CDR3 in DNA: TGCAGTGCCATTTTCGGCACAGATACGCAGTATTTT. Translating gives CSAIFGTDTQYF.

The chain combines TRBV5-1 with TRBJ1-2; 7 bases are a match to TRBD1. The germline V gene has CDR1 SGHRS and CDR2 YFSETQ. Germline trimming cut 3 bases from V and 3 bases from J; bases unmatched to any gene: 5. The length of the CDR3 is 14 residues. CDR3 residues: CASSYDTGDYGYTF. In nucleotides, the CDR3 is TGCGCCAGCAGCTACGATACAGGGGACTATGGCTACACCTTC.

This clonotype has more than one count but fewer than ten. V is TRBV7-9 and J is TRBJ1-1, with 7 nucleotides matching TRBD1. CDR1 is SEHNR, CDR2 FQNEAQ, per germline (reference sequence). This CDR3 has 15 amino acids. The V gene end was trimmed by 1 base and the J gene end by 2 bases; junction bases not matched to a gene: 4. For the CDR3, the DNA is TGTGCCAGCAGCTTAGACGACAGGGCTAACACTGAAGCTTTCTTT. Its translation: CASSLDDRANTEAFF.

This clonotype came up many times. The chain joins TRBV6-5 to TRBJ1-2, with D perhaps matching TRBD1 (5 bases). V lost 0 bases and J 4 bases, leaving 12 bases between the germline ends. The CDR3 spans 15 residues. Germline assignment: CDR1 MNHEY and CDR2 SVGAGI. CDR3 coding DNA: TGTGCCAGCAGTTACTCGCGACGGGGGAGCTATGGCTACACCTTC. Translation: CASSYSRRGSYGYTF.

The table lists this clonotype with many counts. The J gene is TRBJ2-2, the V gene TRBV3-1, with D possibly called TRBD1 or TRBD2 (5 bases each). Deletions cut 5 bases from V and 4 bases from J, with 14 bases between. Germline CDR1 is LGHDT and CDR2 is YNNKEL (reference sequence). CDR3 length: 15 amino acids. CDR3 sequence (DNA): TGTGCCAGCAGCGATAACGGGGCCTTCACCGGGGAGCTGTTTTTT. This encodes CASSDNGAFTGELFF.

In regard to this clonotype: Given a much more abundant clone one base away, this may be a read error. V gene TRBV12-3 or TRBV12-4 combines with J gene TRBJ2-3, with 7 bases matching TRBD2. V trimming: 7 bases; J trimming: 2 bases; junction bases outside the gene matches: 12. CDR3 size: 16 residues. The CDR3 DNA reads TGTGCCAGCACTGGTAGAGGAGCGGGGACCACAGATACGCAGTATTTT. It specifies CASTGRGAGTTDTQYF.

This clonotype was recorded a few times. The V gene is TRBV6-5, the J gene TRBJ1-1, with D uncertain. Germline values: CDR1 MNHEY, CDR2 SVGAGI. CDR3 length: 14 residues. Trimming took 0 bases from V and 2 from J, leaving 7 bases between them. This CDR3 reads CASSYSRPNTEAFF. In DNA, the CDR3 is TGTGCCAGCAGTTACTCGCGCCCTAACACTGAAGCTTTCTTT.

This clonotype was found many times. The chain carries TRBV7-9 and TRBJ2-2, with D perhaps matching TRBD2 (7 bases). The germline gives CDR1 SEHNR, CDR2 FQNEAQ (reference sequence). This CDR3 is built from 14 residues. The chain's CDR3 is CVCVGGPNTGELFF. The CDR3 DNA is TGTGTCTGTGTGGGGGGGCCCAACACCGGGGAGCTGTTTTTT.

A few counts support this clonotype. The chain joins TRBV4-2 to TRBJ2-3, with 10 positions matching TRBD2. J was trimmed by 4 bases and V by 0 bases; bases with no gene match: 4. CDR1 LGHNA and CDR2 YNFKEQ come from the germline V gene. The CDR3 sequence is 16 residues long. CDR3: CASSQDASGGADTQYF. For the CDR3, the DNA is TGTGCCAGCAGCCAAGATGCTAGCGGGGGCGCAGATACGCAGTATTTT.

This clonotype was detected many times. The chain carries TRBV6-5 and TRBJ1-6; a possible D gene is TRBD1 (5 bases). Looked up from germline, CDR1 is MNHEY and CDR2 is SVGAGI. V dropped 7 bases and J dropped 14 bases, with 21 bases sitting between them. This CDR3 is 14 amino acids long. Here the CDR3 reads CASNTGTVFGTLHF. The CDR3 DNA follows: TGTGCCAGCAATACCGGGACGGTATTTGGCACCCTCCACTTT.

CDR3 sequence: CASSGDRGYGWATEAFF. The CDR3 region has the DNA TGTGCCAGCAGCGGGGACAGGGGGTACGGTTGGGCCACTGAAGCTTTCTTT. The chain recombines TRBV5-5 with TRBJ1-1; 11 bases agree with TRBD1. CDR1 is SGHKS, CDR2 YYEKEE, per germline (reference sequence). The CDR3 runs 17 residues. V was pared by 4 bases and J by 4 bases, with 12 bases of the junction left unmatched.

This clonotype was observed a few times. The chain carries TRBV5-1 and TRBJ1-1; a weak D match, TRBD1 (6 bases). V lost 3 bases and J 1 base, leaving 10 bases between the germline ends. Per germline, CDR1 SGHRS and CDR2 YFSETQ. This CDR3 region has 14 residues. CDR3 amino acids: CASSSGQTNTEAFF. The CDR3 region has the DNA TGCGCCAGCAGCTCCGGACAGACGAACACTGAAGCTTTCTTT.

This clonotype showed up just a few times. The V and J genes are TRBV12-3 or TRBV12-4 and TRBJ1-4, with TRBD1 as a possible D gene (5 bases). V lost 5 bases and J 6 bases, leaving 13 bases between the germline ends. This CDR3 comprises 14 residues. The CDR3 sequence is CASSPDSLYEKLFF. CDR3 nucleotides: TGTGCCAGCAGTCCCGACAGTCTCTATGAAAAACTGTTTTTT.

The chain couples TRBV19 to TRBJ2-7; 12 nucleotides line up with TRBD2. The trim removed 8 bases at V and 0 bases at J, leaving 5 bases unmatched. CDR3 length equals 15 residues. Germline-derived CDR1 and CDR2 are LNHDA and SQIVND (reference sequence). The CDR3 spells CASSSGGGISYEQYF. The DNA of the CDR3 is TGTGCCAGTTCTAGCGGGGGGGGGATCTCCTACGAGCAGTACTTC.

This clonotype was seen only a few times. The CDR3: CASSQGQGGYTF. In DNA, the CDR3 is TGTGCCAGCAGCCAGGGACAGGGTGGCTACACCTTC. The chain links TRBV7-2 to TRBJ1-2, with 9 bases identical to TRBD1. The germline V gene encodes CDR1 SGHTA and CDR2 FQGNSA. The trim removed 5 bases at V and 7 bases at J, leaving 2 bases unmatched. The CDR3 is 12 residues long.

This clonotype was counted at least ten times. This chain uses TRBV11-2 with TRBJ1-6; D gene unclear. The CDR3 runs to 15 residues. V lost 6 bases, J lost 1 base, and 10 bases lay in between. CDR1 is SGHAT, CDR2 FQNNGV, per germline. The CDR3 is CASRAISSYNSPLHF. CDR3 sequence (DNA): TGTGCCAGCAGGGCGATTAGTTCCTATAATTCACCCCTCCACTTT.

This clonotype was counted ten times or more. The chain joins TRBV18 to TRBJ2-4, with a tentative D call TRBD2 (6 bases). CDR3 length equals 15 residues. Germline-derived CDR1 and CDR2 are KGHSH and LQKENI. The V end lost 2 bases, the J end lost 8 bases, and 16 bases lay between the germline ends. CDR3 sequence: CASSPRVGGEDIQYF. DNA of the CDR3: TGTGCCAGCTCACCAAGGGTCGGCGGGGAGGACATTCAGTACTTC.

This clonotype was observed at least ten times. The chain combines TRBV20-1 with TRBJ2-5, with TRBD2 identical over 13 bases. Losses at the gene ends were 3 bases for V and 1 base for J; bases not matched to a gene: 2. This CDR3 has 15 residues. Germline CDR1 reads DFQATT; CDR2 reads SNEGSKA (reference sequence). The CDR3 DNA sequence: TGCAGTGCTAGGGGACTAGCGGGGTTCCAAGAGACCCAGTACTTC. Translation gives CSARGLAGFQETQYF.

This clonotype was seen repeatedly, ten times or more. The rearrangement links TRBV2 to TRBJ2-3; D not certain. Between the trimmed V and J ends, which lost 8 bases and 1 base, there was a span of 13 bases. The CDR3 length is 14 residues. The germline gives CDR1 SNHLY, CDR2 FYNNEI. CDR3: CASRREGGTDTQYF. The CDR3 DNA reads TGTGCCAGCCGTAGGGAAGGTGGCACAGATACGCAGTATTTT.

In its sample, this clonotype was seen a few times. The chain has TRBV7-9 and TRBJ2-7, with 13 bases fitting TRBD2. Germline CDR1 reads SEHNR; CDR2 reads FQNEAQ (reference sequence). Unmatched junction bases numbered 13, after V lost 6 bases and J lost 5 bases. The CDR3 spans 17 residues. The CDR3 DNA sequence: TGTGCCAGCAGGCATGATCCTGGACTAGCGGGGGCAAACGAGCAGTACTTC. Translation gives CASRHDPGLAGANEQYF.

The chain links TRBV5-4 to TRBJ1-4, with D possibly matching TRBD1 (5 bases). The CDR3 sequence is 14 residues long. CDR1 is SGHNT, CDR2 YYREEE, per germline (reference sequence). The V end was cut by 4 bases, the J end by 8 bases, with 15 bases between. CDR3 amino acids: CASSGKGLEEKLFF. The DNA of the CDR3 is TGTGCCAGCAGCGGGAAGGGGCTGGAGGAAAAACTGTTTTTT. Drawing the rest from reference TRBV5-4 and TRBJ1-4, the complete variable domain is ETGVTQSPTHLIKTRGQQVTLRCSSQSGHNTVSWYQQALGQGPQFIFQYYREEENGRGNFPPRFSGLQFPNYSSELNVNALELDDSALYLCASSGKGLEEKLFFGSGTQLSVL.

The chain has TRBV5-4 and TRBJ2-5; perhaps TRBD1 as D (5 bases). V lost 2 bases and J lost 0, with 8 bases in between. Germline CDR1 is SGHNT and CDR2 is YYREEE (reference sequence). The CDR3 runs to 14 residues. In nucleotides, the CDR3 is TGTGCCAGCAGCTTCGGACAAAACCAAGAGACCCAGTACTTC. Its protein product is CASSFGQNQETQYF.

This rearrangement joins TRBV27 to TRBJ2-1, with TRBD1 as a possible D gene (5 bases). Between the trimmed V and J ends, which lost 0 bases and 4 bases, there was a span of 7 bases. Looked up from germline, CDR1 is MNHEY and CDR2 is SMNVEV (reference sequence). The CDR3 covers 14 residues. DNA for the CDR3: TGTGCCAGCAGTTTATCGGACACTTACAATGAGCAGTTCTTC. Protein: CASSLSDTYNEQFF.

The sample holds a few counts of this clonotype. CDR3 DNA: TGCAGTGCTGTAAGGGGACAGGGGTACGAGCAGTACTTC. Its protein product is CSAVRGQGYEQYF. The chain has TRBV20-1 and TRBJ2-7, with 10 bases fitting TRBD1. The CDR3 runs 13 residues. J gave up 4 bases and V 5 bases, and 5 bases lay outside the gene matches. From germline, CDR1 is DFQATT and CDR2 SNEGSKA (reference sequence).

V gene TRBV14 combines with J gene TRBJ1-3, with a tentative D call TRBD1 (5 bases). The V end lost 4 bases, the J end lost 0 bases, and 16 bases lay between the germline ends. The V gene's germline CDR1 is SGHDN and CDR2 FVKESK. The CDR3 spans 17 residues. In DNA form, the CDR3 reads TGTGCCAGCAGCCTAAAGGGAGGGGCCCACTCTGGAAACACCATATATTTT. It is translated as CASSLKGGAHSGNTIYF. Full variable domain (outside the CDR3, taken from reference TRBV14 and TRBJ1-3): EAGVTQFPSHSVIEKGQTVTLRCDPISGHDNLYWYRRVMGKEIKFLLHFVKESKQDESGMPNNRFLAERTGGTYSTLKVQPAELEDSGVYFCASSLKGGAHSGNTIYFGEGSWLTVV.

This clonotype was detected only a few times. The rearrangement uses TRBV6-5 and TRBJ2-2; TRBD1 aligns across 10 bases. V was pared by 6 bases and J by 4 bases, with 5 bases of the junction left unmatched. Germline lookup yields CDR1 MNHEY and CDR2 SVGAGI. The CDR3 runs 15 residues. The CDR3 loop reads CASSRGQGVTGELFF. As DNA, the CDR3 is TGTGCCAGCAGCCGAGGACAGGGGGTCACCGGGGAGCTGTTTTTT.